This T cell receptor beta chain was captured by sequencing in a study of cytomegalovirus exposure and HLA in healthy donors. Study-level points and caveats: Sequencing artifact likely explains a cluster of highly shared sequence variants. As a later analysis showed, a missense DCLRE1C variant was linked to trimming of TCR beta V- and J-genes.

In the case of this clone: The antigen is undetermined.

The PCR made use of 60 Vbeta and 13 Jbeta primers. The data were produced by immunoSEQ multiplex PCR, yet TCRdb's version contains in-frame clones alone and is incomplete. The top ten clones hold about 7% of a sample with some 120,000 clones, 85% to 90% of them seen once. Per germline, CDR1 SGHRS and CDR2 YFSETQ. This CDR3 contains 15 residues. Between the trimmed V and J ends, which lost 0 bases and 0 bases, there was a span of 9 bases. Healthy bone marrow donors made up the donor group. The chain uses TRBV5-1 and TRBJ1-1; D possibly corresponds to TRBD1 (5 bases). The sequence derives from a woman in her 30s in good health and CMV-seropositive. The sequencing input was PBMCs. The CDR3 loop reads CASSLGPGMNTEAFF. Here the CDR3 DNA reads TGCGCCAGCAGCTTGGGACCAGGGATGAACACTGAAGCTTTCTTT. Full variable domain (outside the CDR3, taken from reference TRBV5-1 and TRBJ1-1): KAGVTQTPRYLIKTRGQQVTLSCSPISGHRSVSWYQQTPGQGLQFLFEYFSETQRNKGNFPGRFSGRQFSNSRSEMNVSTLELGDSALYLCASSLGPGMNTEAFFGQGTRLTVV.